The 3 T cell receptor beta chains listed next were all sequenced from one sample in a study of blood T cells in healthy people across ages. Together with a sample-barcoded 5' primer, a J-beta primer mix was included in a second PCR lasting about 6 to 11 cycles. From the 5' RACE reads, TCRdb called clonotypes with MiXCR, one entry per CDR3 protein. The sample holds 1.5 million to 2 million distinct CDR3 sequences, around 50% seen once. The sample consisted of blood. The receptors stem from a woman aged 40 to 55 in good health.

The rearrangement uses TRBV20-1 and TRBJ1-5; 7 bases agree with TRBD1. The CDR3 is made up of 14 amino acids. Per germline, CDR1 DFQATT and CDR2 SNEGSKA (reference sequence). With 3 bases clipped from V and 4 bases from J, the junction kept 6 bases outside the gene matches. The CDR3 nucleotides read TGCAGTGCTAGTGACGACAGGGTGAATCAGCCCCAGCATTTT. The encoded protein is CSASDDRVNQPQHF.

CDR3 region: CASITLAGETQYF. For the CDR3, the DNA is TGTGCCAGCATCACTCTAGCGGGGGAGACCCAGTACTTC. J is TRBJ2-7 and V is TRBV2, with 9 bases that match TRBD2. Matching the DNA end better, TRBJ2-5 makes the J call doubtful. Germline assignment: CDR1 SNHLY and CDR2 FYNNEI. The CDR3 has 13 residues.

CDR3 residues: CSATSATGLTDTQYF. The CDR3 nucleotides are TGCAGTGCTACCTCTGCGACAGGGCTCACAGATACGCAGTATTTT. The V call is TRBV20-1, the J call TRBJ2-3; 7 bases align to TRBD1. Trimming removed 4 bases from V and 2 bases from J; junction bases left unmatched: 9. The CDR3 length is 15 residues. CDR1 DFQATT and CDR2 SNEGSKA come from the germline V gene (reference sequence).